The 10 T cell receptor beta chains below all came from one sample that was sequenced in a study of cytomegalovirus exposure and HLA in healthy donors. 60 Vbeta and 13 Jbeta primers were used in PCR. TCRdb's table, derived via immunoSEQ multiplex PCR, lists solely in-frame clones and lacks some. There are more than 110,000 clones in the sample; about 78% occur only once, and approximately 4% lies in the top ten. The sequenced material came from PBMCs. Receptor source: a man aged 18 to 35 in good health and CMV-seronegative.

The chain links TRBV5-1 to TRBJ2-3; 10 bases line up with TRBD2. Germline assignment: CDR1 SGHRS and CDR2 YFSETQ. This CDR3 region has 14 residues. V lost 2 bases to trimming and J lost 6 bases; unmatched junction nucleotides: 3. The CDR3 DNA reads TGCGCCAGCAGCTTAGCGGGAGGGGTCGATACGCAGTATTTT. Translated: CASSLAGGVDTQYF. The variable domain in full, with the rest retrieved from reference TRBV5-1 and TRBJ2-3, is KAGVTQTPRYLIKTRGQQVTLSCSPISGHRSVSWYQQTPGQGLQFLFEYFSETQRNKGNFPGRFSGRQFSNSRSEMNVSTLELGDSALYLCASSLAGGVDTQYFGPGTRLTVL.

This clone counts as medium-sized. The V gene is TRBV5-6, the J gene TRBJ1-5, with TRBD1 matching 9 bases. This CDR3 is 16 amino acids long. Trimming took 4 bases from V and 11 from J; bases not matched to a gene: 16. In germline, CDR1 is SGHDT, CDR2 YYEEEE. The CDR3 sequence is CASSPSADRGSWAQHF. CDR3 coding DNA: TGTGCCAGCAGCCCGTCTGCGGACAGGGGCTCTTGGGCCCAGCATTTT.

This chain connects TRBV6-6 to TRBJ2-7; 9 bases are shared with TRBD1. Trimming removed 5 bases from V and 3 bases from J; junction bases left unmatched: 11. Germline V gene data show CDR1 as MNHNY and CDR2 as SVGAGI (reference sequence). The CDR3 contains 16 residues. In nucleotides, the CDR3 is TGTGCCAGCAGTCCACTGGGGACAGGGAAATACTACGAGCAGTACTTC. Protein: CASSPLGTGKYYEQYF.

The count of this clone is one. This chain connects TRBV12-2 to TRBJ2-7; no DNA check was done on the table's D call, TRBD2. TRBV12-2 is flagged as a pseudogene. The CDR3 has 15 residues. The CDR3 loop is CASRSARSLRYEQYF. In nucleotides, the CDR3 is TGTGCAAGTCGCTCCGCCCGGTCTCTTCGCTACGAGCAGTACTTC.

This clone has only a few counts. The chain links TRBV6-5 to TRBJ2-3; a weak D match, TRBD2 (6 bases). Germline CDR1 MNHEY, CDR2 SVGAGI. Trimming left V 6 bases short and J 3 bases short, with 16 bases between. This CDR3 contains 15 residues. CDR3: CASSPRRVGTDTQYF. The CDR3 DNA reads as TGTGCCAGCAGCCCCCGGAGGGTGGGTACAGATACGCAGTATTTT.

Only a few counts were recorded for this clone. This chain's CDR3 is CASGHSGTGDYEQYF. The DNA of the CDR3 is TGCGCCAGCGGGCATTCCGGGACAGGGGACTACGAGCAGTACTTC. V gene TRBV5-1 combines with J gene TRBJ2-5; 10 nucleotides align to TRBD1. The closer fit of TRBJ2-7 to the DNA end suggests the J call may be wrong. The CDR3 covers 15 residues. Per the germline V gene, CDR1 is SGHRS and CDR2 is YFSETQ.

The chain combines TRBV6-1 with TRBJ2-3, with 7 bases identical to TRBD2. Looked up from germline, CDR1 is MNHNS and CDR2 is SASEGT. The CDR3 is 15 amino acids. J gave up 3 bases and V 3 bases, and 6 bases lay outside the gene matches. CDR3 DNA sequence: TGTGCCAGCAGTGACCGGACTAGTGAAACAGATACGCAGTATTTT. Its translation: CASSDRTSETDTQYF.

The CDR3: CASSPGSMNTEAFF. CDR3 sequence (DNA): TGTGCCAGCTCACCGGGGAGCATGAACACTGAAGCTTTCTTT. The chain uses TRBV18 and TRBJ1-1; D ambiguous. CDR3 size: 14 residues. Trimming cost V 3 bases and J 0 bases, with 8 bases left between them. CDR1 and CDR2 from the germline V gene are KGHSH and LQKENI. The variable domain in full, completed from reference TRBV18 and TRBJ1-1, reads NAGVMQNPRHLVRRRGQEARLRCSPMKGHSHVYWYRQLPEEGLKFMVYLQKENIIDESGMPKERFSAEFPKEGPSILRIQQVVRGDSAAYFCASSPGSMNTEAFFGQGTRLTVV.

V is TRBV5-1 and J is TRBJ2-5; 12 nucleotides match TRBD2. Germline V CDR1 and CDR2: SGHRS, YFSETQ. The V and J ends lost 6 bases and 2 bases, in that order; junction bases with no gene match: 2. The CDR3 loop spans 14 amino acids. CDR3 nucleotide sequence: TGCGCCAGCACAGGGACTAGCGGGCAAGAGACCCAGTACTTC. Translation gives CASTGTSGQETQYF.

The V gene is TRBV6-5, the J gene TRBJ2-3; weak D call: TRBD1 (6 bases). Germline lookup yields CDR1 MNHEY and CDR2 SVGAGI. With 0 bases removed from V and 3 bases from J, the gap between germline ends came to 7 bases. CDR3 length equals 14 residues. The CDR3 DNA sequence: TGTGCCAGCAGTTACTCTCAGGGGACAGATACGCAGTATTTT. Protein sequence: CASSYSQGTDTQYF.